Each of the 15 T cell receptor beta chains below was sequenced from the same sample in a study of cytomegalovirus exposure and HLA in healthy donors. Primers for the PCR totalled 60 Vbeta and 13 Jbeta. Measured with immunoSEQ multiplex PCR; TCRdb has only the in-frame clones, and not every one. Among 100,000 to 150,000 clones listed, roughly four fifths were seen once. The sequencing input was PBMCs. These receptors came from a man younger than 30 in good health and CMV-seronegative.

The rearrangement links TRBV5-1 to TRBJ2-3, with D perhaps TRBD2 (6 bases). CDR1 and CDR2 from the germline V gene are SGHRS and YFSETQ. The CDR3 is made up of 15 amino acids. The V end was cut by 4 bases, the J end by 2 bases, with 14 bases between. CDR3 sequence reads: CASSPAGSPTDTQYF. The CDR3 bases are TGCGCCAGCAGCCCGGCCGGGAGCCCCACAGATACGCAGTATTTT.

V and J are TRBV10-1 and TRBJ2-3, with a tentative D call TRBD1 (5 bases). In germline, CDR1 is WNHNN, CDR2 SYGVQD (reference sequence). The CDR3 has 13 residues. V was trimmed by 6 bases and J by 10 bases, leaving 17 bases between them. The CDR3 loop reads CASRGPSLKAQYF. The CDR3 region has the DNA TGCGCCAGCAGGGGGCCATCCCTAAAGGCGCAGTATTTT.

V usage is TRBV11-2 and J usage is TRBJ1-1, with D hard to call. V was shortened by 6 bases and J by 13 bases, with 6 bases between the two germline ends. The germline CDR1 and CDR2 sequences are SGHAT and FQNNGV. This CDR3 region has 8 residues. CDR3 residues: CASSRGFF. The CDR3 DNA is TGTGCCAGCAGTCGGGGTTTCTTT.

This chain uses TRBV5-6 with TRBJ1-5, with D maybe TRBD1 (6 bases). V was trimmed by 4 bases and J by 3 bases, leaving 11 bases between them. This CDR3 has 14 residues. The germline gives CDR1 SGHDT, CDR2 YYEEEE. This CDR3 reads CASSHGGPNQPQHF. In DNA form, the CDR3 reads TGTGCCAGCAGCCACGGGGGGCCCAATCAGCCCCAGCATTTT.

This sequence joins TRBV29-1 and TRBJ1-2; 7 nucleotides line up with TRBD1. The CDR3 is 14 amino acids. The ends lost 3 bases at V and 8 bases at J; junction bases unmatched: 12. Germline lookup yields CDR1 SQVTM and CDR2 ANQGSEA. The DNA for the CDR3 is TGCAGCGTTGAGTTAGGGGGCAGAAAGAACGGCTACACCTTC. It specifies CSVELGGRKNGYTF.

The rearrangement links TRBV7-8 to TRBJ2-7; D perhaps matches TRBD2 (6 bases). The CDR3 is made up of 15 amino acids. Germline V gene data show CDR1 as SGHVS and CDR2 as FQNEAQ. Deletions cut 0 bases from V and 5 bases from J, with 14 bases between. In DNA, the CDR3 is TGTGCCAGCAGCTTAGCGCTCGGGGGTCATAACGAGCAGTACTTC. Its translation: CASSLALGGHNEQYF.

CDR3 nucleotide sequence: TGTGCCAGCAGCTTAATCGGGGGGCCGAACACTGAAGCTTTCTTT. Protein sequence: CASSLIGGPNTEAFF. This chain uses TRBV7-8 with TRBJ1-1, with D possibly matching TRBD1 (6 bases). Germline lookup yields CDR1 SGHVS and CDR2 FQNEAQ. The CDR3 is made up of 15 amino acids. Trimming left V 2 bases short and J 1 base short, with 11 bases between.

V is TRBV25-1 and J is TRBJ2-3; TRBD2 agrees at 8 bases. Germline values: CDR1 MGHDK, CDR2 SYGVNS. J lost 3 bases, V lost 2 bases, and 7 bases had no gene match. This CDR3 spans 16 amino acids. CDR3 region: CASSERKRGWTDTQYF. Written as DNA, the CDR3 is TGTGCCAGCAGTGAAAGGAAGCGGGGGTGGACAGATACGCAGTATTTT.

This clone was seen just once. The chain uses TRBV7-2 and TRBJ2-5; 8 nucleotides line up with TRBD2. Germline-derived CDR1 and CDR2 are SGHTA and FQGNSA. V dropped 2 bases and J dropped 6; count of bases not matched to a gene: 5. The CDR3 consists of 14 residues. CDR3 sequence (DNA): TGTGCCAGCAGCTTAAGCGGGGGTGTAAAGACCCAGTACTTC. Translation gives CASSLSGGVKTQYF.

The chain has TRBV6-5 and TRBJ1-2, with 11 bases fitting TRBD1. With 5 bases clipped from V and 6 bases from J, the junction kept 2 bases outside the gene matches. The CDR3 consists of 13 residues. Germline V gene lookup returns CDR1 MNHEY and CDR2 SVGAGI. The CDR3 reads CASSRDRGDGYTF. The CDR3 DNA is TGTGCCAGCAGTCGGGACAGGGGGGATGGCTACACCTTC.

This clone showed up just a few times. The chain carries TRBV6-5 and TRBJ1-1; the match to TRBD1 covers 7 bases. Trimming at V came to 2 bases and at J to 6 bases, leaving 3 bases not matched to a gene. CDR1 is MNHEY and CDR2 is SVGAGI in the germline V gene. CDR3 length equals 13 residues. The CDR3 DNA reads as TGTGCCAGCAGTTACAGGGGGCCTGCTGAAGCTTTCTTT. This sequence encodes CASSYRGPAEAFF.

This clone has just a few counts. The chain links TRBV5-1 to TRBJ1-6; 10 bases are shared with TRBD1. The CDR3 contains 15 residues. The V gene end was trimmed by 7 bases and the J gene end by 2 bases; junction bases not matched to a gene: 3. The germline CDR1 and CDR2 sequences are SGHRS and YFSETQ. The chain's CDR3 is CASSDRGTYNSPLHF. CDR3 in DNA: TGCGCCAGCTCGGACAGGGGGACCTATAATTCACCCCTCCACTTT.

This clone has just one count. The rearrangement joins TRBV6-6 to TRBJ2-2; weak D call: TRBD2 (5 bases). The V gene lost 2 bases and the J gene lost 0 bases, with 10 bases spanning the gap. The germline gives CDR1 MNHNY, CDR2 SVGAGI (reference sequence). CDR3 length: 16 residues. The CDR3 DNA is TGTGCCAGCAGTTACAGCGGAGGAGCGAACACCGGGGAGCTGTTTTTT. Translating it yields CASSYSGGANTGELFF.

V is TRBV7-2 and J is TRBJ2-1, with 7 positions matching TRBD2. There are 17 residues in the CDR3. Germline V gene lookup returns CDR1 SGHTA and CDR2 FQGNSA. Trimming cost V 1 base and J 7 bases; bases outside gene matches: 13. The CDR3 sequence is CASSLDPRLAALNEQFF. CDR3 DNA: TGTGCCAGCAGCTTAGATCCCCGGCTAGCGGCCCTTAATGAGCAGTTCTTC.

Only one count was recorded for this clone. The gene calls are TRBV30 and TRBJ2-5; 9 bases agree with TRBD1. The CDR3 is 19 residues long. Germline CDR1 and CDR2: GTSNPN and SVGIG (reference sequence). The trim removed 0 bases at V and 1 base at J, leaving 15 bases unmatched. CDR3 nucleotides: TGTGCCTGGAGTGTAGGAGGACCGGGGACAGGGCAGAGCCAAGAGACCCAGTACTTC. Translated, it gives CAWSVGGPGTGQSQETQYF.